The 2 T cell receptor beta chains below come from one sample, sequenced in a study of T cell responses to AZD1222 COVID-19 vaccine. Sequencing was performed with immunoSEQ multiplex PCR; in TCRdb, only in-frame clones are kept and a portion is missing. The sample has 150,000 to 190,000 clones, 87% seen once. Sequenced here: peripheral blood, sampled 28 days after the second AZD1222 dose. The source is an adult who received the AZD1222 COVID-19 vaccine.

This sequence joins TRBV20-1 and TRBJ2-7, with D hard to call. V lost 4 bases and J 3 bases, leaving 7 bases between the germline ends. This CDR3 contains 11 residues. Germline V gives CDR1 DFQATT, CDR2 SNEGSKA (reference sequence). The CDR3 region is CSANIIYEQYF. CDR3 sequence (DNA): TGCAGTGCTAACATTATCTACGAGCAGTACTTC.

This sequence joins TRBV19 and TRBJ1-5; D perhaps matches TRBD1 (5 bases). Germline assignment: CDR1 LNHDA and CDR2 SQIVND (reference sequence). The V gene lost 9 bases and the J gene lost 3 bases, with 9 bases spanning the gap. The CDR3 is 12 amino acids. CDR3 region: CASKTVNQPQHF. Here the CDR3 DNA reads TGTGCCAGCAAGACAGTCAATCAGCCCCAGCATTTT.